These 28 T cell receptor beta chains originate from one sample sequenced in a study of blood T cell repertoires in COVID-19. TCRdb keeps only in-frame clones here, not all; method: immunoSEQ multiplex PCR. The sample lists roughly 39,000 clones, around 96% occurring once. Sequencing was performed on peripheral blood. Receptor source: a human donor with active COVID-19. The donor label of this sample is uncertain.

The CDR3 DNA reads TGTGCCATCAGTGCACAGGAGGGGCCAAACTATGGCTACACCTTC. Translation: CAISAQEGPNYGYTF. The chain has TRBV10-3 and TRBJ1-2; possibly TRBD1 for D (5 bases). Germline V gene sequence: CDR1 ENHRY, CDR2 SYGVKD. V shed 4 bases and J shed 2 bases, with 14 bases lying between them. The CDR3 extends over 15 amino acids.

The rearrangement joins TRBV24-1 to TRBJ2-3, with D possibly being TRBD2 (5 bases). The CDR3 contains 18 residues. Germline V gives CDR1 KGHDR, CDR2 SFDVKD. V was clipped by 3 bases and J by 0 bases, with 18 bases between them. In nucleotides, the CDR3 is TGTGCCACCAGTGATCTTACCAGACTACCACCTAGCACAGATACGCAGTATTTT. It codes for CATSDLTRLPPSTDTQYF.

The rearrangement joins TRBV19 to TRBJ1-5, with a tentative D call TRBD1 (5 bases). The CDR3 covers 14 residues. V was cut by 5 bases and J by 0 bases, with 8 bases left in between. The germline gives CDR1 LNHDA, CDR2 SQIVND (reference sequence). The chain's CDR3 is CASSWGLSNQPQHF. The CDR3, as DNA: TGTGCCAGTAGTTGGGGACTTAGCAATCAGCCCCAGCATTTT.

This chain connects TRBV19 to TRBJ2-7; D perhaps matches TRBD2 (6 bases). The CDR3 spans 13 residues. Germline CDR1 reads LNHDA; CDR2 reads SQIVND (reference sequence). Between the trimmed V and J ends, which lost 6 bases and 9 bases, there was a span of 18 bases. Written as DNA, the CDR3 is TGTGCCAGTAGCACCGCCGGGGGTATGGTGCAGTACTTC. This gives the protein CASSTAGGMVQYF.

This chain uses TRBV19 with TRBJ2-7, with 10 bases matching TRBD2. The trim removed 5 bases at V and 5 bases at J, leaving 18 bases unmatched. This CDR3 comprises 18 residues. CDR1 is LNHDA and CDR2 is SQIVND in the germline V gene (reference sequence). The CDR3 reads CASSRTGTSVMSYDEQYF. As DNA, the CDR3 is TGTGCCAGTAGTCGGACCGGGACTAGCGTGATGTCCTACGACGAGCAGTACTTC. Full variable domain (remainder filled in from reference TRBV19 and TRBJ2-7): DGGITQSPKYLFRKEGQNVTLSCEQNLNHDAMYWYRQDPGQGLRLIYYSQIVNDFQKGDIAEGYSVSREKKESFPLTVTSAQKNPTAFYLCASSRTGTSVMSYDEQYFGPGTRLTVT.

The DNA for the CDR3 is TGTGCCAGCACCGGAGGGGTGGGAGGCCCCGGGGAGACCCAGTACTTC. Residues: CASTGGVGGPGETQYF. This chain joins TRBV7-9 and TRBJ2-5; possible D gene TRBD2, 6 bases. Germline V CDR1 and CDR2: SEHNR, FQNEAQ (reference sequence). The V end lost 7 bases, the J end lost 5 bases, and 23 bases lay between the germline ends. The CDR3 is 16 amino acids. The full variable domain, with the rest looked up from reference TRBV7-9 and TRBJ2-5, is DTGVSQNPRHKITKRGQNVTFRCDPISEHNRLYWYRQTLGQGPEFLTYFQNEAQLEKSRLLSDRFSAERPKGSFSTLEIQRTEQGDSAMYLCASTGGVGGPGETQYFGPGTRLLVL.

This clone was seen once. The rearrangement links TRBV29-1 to TRBJ1-2; D perhaps matches TRBD1 (6 bases). Germline V lookup: CDR1 SQVTM, CDR2 ANQGSEA. The CDR3 has 12 residues. Deletions cut 6 bases from V and 2 bases from J, with 10 bases between. CDR3 sequence reads: CSVDGTNYGYTF. The DNA of the CDR3 is TGCAGCGTGGACGGGACAAACTATGGCTACACCTTC.

The chain combines TRBV5-4 with TRBJ2-1; possibly TRBD2 for D (6 bases). Trimming removed 4 bases from V and 3 bases from J, with 20 bases in between. In germline, CDR1 is SGHNT, CDR2 YYREEE (reference sequence). This CDR3 contains 17 residues. This chain's CDR3 is CASSRGGHTADYNEQFF. For the CDR3, the DNA is TGTGCCAGCAGCCGGGGAGGACACACAGCGGACTACAATGAGCAGTTCTTC. The whole variable domain, remainder taken from reference TRBV5-4 and TRBJ2-1, is ETGVTQSPTHLIKTRGQQVTLRCSSQSGHNTVSWYQQALGQGPQFIFQYYREEENGRGNFPPRFSGLQFPNYSSELNVNALELDDSALYLCASSRGGHTADYNEQFFGPGTRLTVL.

The rearrangement joins TRBV5-8 to TRBJ1-2; the match to TRBD1 covers 9 bases. The CDR3 spans 14 residues. The V and J ends lost 1 base and 8 bases, in that order; junction bases with no gene match: 6. The germline V gene encodes CDR1 SGHTS and CDR2 YDEGEE. CDR3 bases: TGTGCCAGCAGCTTGTACGGGACAGGGCGAGGCTACACCTTC. Translated: CASSLYGTGRGYTF.

The rearrangement links TRBV6-5 to TRBJ1-6; D gene unclear. Looked up from germline, CDR1 is MNHEY and CDR2 is SVGAGI. The V end lost 10 bases, the J end lost 2 bases, and 12 bases lay between the germline ends. The CDR3 covers 14 residues. The CDR3 DNA is TGTGCCACCGGAGGTATCGCCTATAATTCACCCCTCCACTTT. Translation: CATGGIAYNSPLHF.

This chain joins TRBV5-6 and TRBJ2-1, with 8 bases identical to TRBD2. Trimming cost V 0 bases and J 1 base; bases outside gene matches: 9. Per germline, CDR1 SGHDT and CDR2 YYEEEE. The CDR3 sequence is 18 residues long. Written as DNA, the CDR3 is TGTGCCAGCAGCTTGGTACCAGCGGGAGATCTATCCTACAATGAGCAGTTCTTC. Encoded protein: CASSLVPAGDLSYNEQFF.

In this sample, this clone turned up once. DNA of the CDR3: TGTGCCAGCAGCCAAGGCAGGGTCAACAATGAGCAGTTCTTC. Its translation: CASSQGRVNNEQFF. The chain links TRBV3-1 (or the pseudogene TRBV3-2) to TRBJ2-1, with a weak D call TRBD1 (5 bases). CDR1 is LGHDT, CDR2 YNNKEL, per germline (reference sequence). CDR3 length: 14 amino acids. V lost 1 base and J 5 bases, leaving 9 bases between the germline ends.

The V and J genes are TRBV3-1 (or the pseudogene TRBV3-2) and TRBJ2-5, with 14 bases that match TRBD2. The CDR3 has 17 residues. From germline, CDR1 is LGHDT and CDR2 YNNKEL (reference sequence). J gave up 4 bases and V 6 bases, and 10 bases lay outside the gene matches. CDR3 sequence reads: CASSYTGTSGSGETQYF. Here the CDR3 DNA reads TGTGCCAGCAGTTATACCGGGACTAGCGGGAGTGGAGAGACCCAGTACTTC.

The V gene is TRBV11-2, the J gene TRBJ2-3; 7 nucleotides align to TRBD1. J gave up 2 bases and V 2 bases, and 16 bases lay outside the gene matches. The CDR3 spans 19 residues. Germline V gives CDR1 SGHAT, CDR2 FQNNGV. CDR3 loop: CASSLMVIGGTTITDTQYF. For the CDR3, the DNA is TGTGCCAGCAGCTTAATGGTAATAGGGGGCACGACGATCACAGATACGCAGTATTTT.

The chain links TRBV5-1 to TRBJ2-7; 10 nucleotides agree with TRBD2. Germline V gene sequence: CDR1 SGHRS, CDR2 YFSETQ. This CDR3 contains 15 residues. The V segment lost 3 bases and the J segment 8 bases; nucleotides outside the gene matches: 11. CDR3 bases: TGCGCCAGCAGCTCCCAGGGGAGCGGGGGGGTTCAGCAGTACTTC. This encodes CASSSQGSGGVQQYF.

This clone was seen more than once but under ten times. The CDR3, as DNA: TGTGCCAGCAGCCAGTCCCGGGACACCTACGAGCAGTACTTC. Its translation is CASSQSRDTYEQYF. The V gene is TRBV7-9, the J gene TRBJ2-7, with D perhaps matching TRBD1 (6 bases). V dropped 5 bases and J dropped 2 bases, with 13 bases sitting between them. In germline, CDR1 is SEHNR, CDR2 FQNEAQ (reference sequence). The CDR3 covers 14 residues. Drawing the rest from reference TRBV7-9 and TRBJ2-7, the complete variable domain is DTGVSQNPRHKITKRGQNVTFRCDPISEHNRLYWYRQTLGQGPEFLTYFQNEAQLEKSRLLSDRFSAERPKGSFSTLEIQRTEQGDSAMYLCASSQSRDTYEQYFGPGTRLTVT.

J is TRBJ1-6 and V is TRBV3-1 (or the pseudogene TRBV3-2), with a possible D match to TRBD1 (5 bases). Trimming stripped 1 base from V and 11 bases from J, with 15 bases between. The CDR3 extends over 15 amino acids. In germline, CDR1 is LGHDT, CDR2 YNNKEL (reference sequence). The CDR3 loop is CASSQALGRGAPLHF. The CDR3 DNA reads as TGTGCCAGCAGCCAAGCTTTGGGGCGCGGGGCACCCCTCCACTTT.

This chain links TRBV7-2 with TRBJ2-3; 7 bases align to TRBD2. This CDR3 has 12 residues. Germline V CDR1 and CDR2: SGHTA, FQGNSA. Unmatched junction bases numbered 6, after V lost 2 bases and J lost 13 bases. CDR3 sequence reads: CASSLQREEEYF. In DNA form, the CDR3 reads TGTGCCAGCAGCTTACAACGGGAGGAGGAGTATTTT. The whole variable domain, filled in from reference TRBV7-2 and TRBJ2-3, reads GAGVSQSPSNKVTEKGKDVELRCDPISGHTALYWYRQSLGQGLEFLIYFQGNSAPDKSGLPSDRFSAERTGGSVSTLTIQRTQQEDSAVYLCASSLQREEEYFGPGTRLTVL.

The chain employs TRBV2 and TRBJ2-6; D is undetermined. There are 14 residues in the CDR3. Trimming shortened V by 6 bases and J by 2 bases, and 8 bases separated the two germline ends. Germline V lookup: CDR1 SNHLY, CDR2 FYNNEI. The CDR3: CASRRFPGANVLTF. CDR3 nucleotides: TGTGCCAGCAGACGGTTTCCTGGGGCCAACGTCCTGACTTTC.

The chain uses TRBV7-2 and TRBJ2-3; D may be TRBD2 (6 bases). The CDR3 contains 13 residues. The V and J ends lost 5 bases and 6 bases respectively, with 12 bases between them. In germline, CDR1 is SGHTA, CDR2 FQGNSA. In DNA, the CDR3 is TGTGCCAGCAGCCTGGGGGGTAGGGATACGCAGTATTTT. The encoded protein is CASSLGGRDTQYF.

This sequence joins TRBV3-1 (or the pseudogene TRBV3-2) and TRBJ2-3; D remains ambiguous. Germline CDR1 LGHDT, CDR2 YNNKEL (reference sequence). Trimming removed 5 bases from V and 2 bases from J, with 17 bases in between. This CDR3 has 16 amino acids. The CDR3 sequence: CASSGYSTQATDTQYF. In DNA, the CDR3 is TGTGCCAGCAGCGGTTACTCTACCCAGGCCACAGATACGCAGTATTTT.

The J gene is TRBJ2-1, the V gene TRBV30; TRBD2 matches 7 bases. Losses at the gene ends were 2 bases for V and 4 bases for J; bases not matched to a gene: 14. CDR3 size: 17 residues. Germline assignment: CDR1 GTSNPN and CDR2 SVGIG (reference sequence). The CDR3 DNA sequence: TGTGCCTGGAGTTTCCTTTCTAGCGGTGAACGTTACAATGAGCAGTTCTTC. Encoded protein: CAWSFLSSGERYNEQFF.

CDR3 residues: CASSLKGTSGSRYTQYF. CDR3 DNA sequence: TGTGCCAGCAGCTTGAAGGGGACTAGCGGGAGTCGATATACGCAGTATTTT. The chain is built from TRBV5-6 and TRBJ2-3, with 14 bases fitting TRBD2. Losses at the gene ends were 1 base for V and 7 bases for J; bases not matched to a gene: 8. Germline V gives CDR1 SGHDT, CDR2 YYEEEE. The CDR3 is made up of 17 amino acids.

The chain carries TRBV6-6 and TRBJ2-7; D gene ambiguous. This CDR3 has 15 residues. The germline CDR1 and CDR2 sequences are MNHNY and SVGAGI (reference sequence). V was cut by 8 bases and J by 8 bases, with 25 bases left in between. CDR3 DNA sequence: TGTGCCAGCCAACACTACCCCTACGAGCGAACGAAGCAGTACTTC. Amino acids: CASQHYPYERTKQYF.

The chain joins TRBV28 to TRBJ2-7; a possible D gene is TRBD2 (6 bases). The length of the CDR3 is 13 residues. CDR1 is MDHEN, CDR2 SYDVKM, per germline. Trimming took 9 bases from V and 5 from J, leaving 17 bases between them. The CDR3 DNA follows: TGTGCCAGTCGTCCCCCGGGGGACCACGAGCAGTACTTC. Translation: CASRPPGDHEQYF.

The rearrangement links TRBV19 to TRBJ1-2, with no clear D. The V and J ends lost 2 bases and 1 base respectively, with 5 bases between them. Germline CDR1 LNHDA, CDR2 SQIVND (reference sequence). This CDR3 region has 13 residues. This chain's CDR3 is CASSISRNYGYTF. The CDR3, as DNA: TGTGCCAGTAGTATATCCCGTAACTATGGCTACACCTTC.

This chain links TRBV6-5 with TRBJ1-1; a weak D match, TRBD1 (5 bases). Trimming took off 1 base at V and 8 bases at J, with 8 bases between the two ends. From germline, CDR1 is MNHEY and CDR2 SVGAGI. The CDR3 has 12 residues. The CDR3: CASSYFSGEAFF. In DNA form, the CDR3 reads TGTGCCAGCAGTTACTTTTCAGGGGAAGCTTTCTTT.

This chain links TRBV21-1 with TRBJ1-1; the D call in the table, TRBD1, was not verified against the DNA. TRBV21-1 is a known pseudogene. CDR3 length: 15 residues. DNA for the CDR3: TGTGCCAGCAGCAGACAGGGTGGGGGGAACACTGAAGCTTTCTTT. Protein: CASSRQGGGNTEAFF.